What follows describes a single TCR beta chain. This clone appeared a few times. Which antigen it targets is not known. Within one base of it there is no much larger clone, and no base qualities were kept. The sample belongs to a study of cytomegalovirus exposure and HLA in healthy donors (dated by TCRdb to 2015 to 2018). For context, the study as a whole: An earlier analysis of approximately 640 of the donors reported more than 250 Gb of sequence data and more than 90 million unique TCR beta sequences from 150 million to 200 million T cells. The T cell repertoires of several hundred subjects were profiled by immunosequencing and related to cytomegalovirus serostatus. A later analysis re-examined previously published TCR beta repertoires from more than 650 donors and added high-resolution HLA genotyping to investigate patterns of TCR occurrence. Of the roughly 400 genotyped donors, roughly 76% were placed in the genetic ancestry cluster associated with self-reported Caucasian donors. All discovery cohort repertoires had been generated on a single sequencing platform. A later genetic analysis used genome-wide SNP genotypes for about 60% of the roughly 700 donors, treating that subset as a discovery cohort. The later analysis used no new phenotypic data to find candidate immune exposures, relying instead on TCR beta sequences and their occurrence across donors. Typing coverage differed by locus: A, B, C, DRB1 and DQB1 were typed in about 620-630 donors, DQA1 in about 560, DPA1 in 600 to 610, and DPB1 in 400 to 490. In addition to the first cohort of around 670 subjects, a separate validation cohort of approximately 120 different subjects was used. HLA typing included class I and class II loci at four-digit resolution. An early release covering 550 to 700 HLA-typed donors comprised about 300 gigabases of sequencing data and 85 million to 100 million unique TCR sequences. Donor age, sex, ethnicity and CMV serostatus were collected together with the repertoire data. Among some 400 genotyped donors of the cohort, an average of approximately 240,000 unique TCR beta nucleotide sequences was sequenced per donor, of which roughly 18% were non-productive. To predict cytomegalovirus infection status, the study brought together high-throughput TCR immunosequencing, statistical association of individual TCRs with disease status, and machine learning. The aim of the study was to test whether cataloging public T cell receptors could identify signatures of past pathogen exposure. Roughly 5 DR-DQ haplotypes were handled as single units for association and clustering because linkage in the cohort was strong. An earlier analysis of around 580 of the donors used high-throughput TCR beta sequencing to judge whether each TCR beta V gene segment behaved as functional or pseudogenic.

Libraries were constructed by the immunoSEQ multiplex PCR assay. A mixture of 60 forward primers for TCR Vbeta segments and 13 reverse primers for TCR Jbeta segments was used in the multiplex PCR. The CDR3 region of rearranged TCR beta genes was amplified from genomic DNA by a multiplex PCR assay. The Illumina HiSeq System was used to sequence the amplified TCR beta libraries as 87-base-pair reads. Turning to the authors' computational methods: A later analysis counted about 80 million unique TCR beta chains across the 600 to 850 repertoires, and around 12 million of these chains were shared by at least two donors. A nearest-neighbor algorithm error-corrected the raw reads and collapsed the reads into unique sequences, merging closely related sequences to remove PCR and sequencing errors. V, D and J gene segments were assigned by aligning CDR3 sequences to IMGT reference sequences. For a sequence to be retained, a match of at least six nucleotides to both a V gene segment and a J gene segment was required. A rearrangement was called productive if the CDR3 had no stop codons and remained in frame with V and J, and every other rearrangement was called non-productive. CDR3 was defined by IMGT convention, running from the second conserved V-encoded cysteine to the conserved J-encoded phenylalanine. Sequences without an unambiguous match to a single V gene segment were excluded from the earlier analysis of about 640 of the donors. An earlier analysis of 587 of the donors classified V segments as functional when productive rearrangements were above 56.7% and as segregating when the standard deviation between donors was above 5%. To diagnose cytomegalovirus status from the catalog of TCR beta chain sequences, a statistical classification framework was built. A later analysis assigned V and J genes by comparing TCR nucleotide sequences with IMGT/GENE-DB human TR gene sequences. In a later analysis, CDR3 sequences and most-parsimonious VDJ recombination scenarios were assigned using the TCRdist pipeline. In a later analysis, every TCR beta chain was defined by the combination of its CDR3 amino acid sequence and its V-gene family, and reads without a unique V-gene family were dropped. To address suspected cross-contamination and a sequencing artifact, a later analysis removed 592 highly shared, low-generation-probability nucleotide sequences. In a later analysis, a clonal expansion index for each public chain was calculated from normalized within-repertoire ranks of inferred template counts. In a later analysis, generation probabilities were computed using a VDJ recombination model fitted to out-of-frame rearrangements, and the results were checked against IGoR. In a later analysis, TCR-TCR, TCR-HLA and TCR-CMV co-occurrence was scored with hypergeometric tests, and a repertoire-size bias correction was applied to TCR pairs. A later analysis estimated false discovery rates by permuting HLA or CMV assignments 20 times. In a later analysis, co-occurring TCRs were grouped using DBSCAN, with TCRdist sequence similarity added in when clustering inside HLA-allele-positive subsets. For co-occurrence clustering, repertoires with fewer than 30,000 or more than 120,000 public chains were excluded, along with four or five repertoires with anomalous nucleotide sharing. The immuneACCESS repertoire file appears here via TCRdb, limited to in-frame rearrangements. These files lack a portion of the clones; in checked studies, under half of the deficit traces to unresolved V genes, and the cause of the others is not known. V and J calls and clone size are copied from that table; D and trimming were computed from the DNA. The sample profile shows roughly 110,000 clones; 71% of them were found once. 2.8% of the sample belongs to the ten largest clones.

In total, roughly 670 healthy bone marrow donors made up the cohort. All cohort members were sampled while nominally healthy, although unrecorded immune exposures were likely present. The donor tested CMV seronegative, placing the donor among the roughly 400 seronegative members of the cohort. Each donor provided a peripheral blood sample, and peripheral blood mononuclear cells were used for TCR beta sequencing. Genomic DNA was extracted from the blood cell samples with the Qiagen DNeasy Blood Extraction Kit. The germline V and J ends show losses of 2 bases and 9 bases respectively, and no gene match explains 15 bases of the junction. There are 18 amino acids in the CDR3, from cysteine to phenylalanine inclusive. Of all the DNA, just the CDR3 is kept, 54 bases in frame from base 1. The germline V gene encodes CDR1 KGHSH and CDR2 LQKENI. Broad study findings and their caveats: A few of the identified cytomegalovirus-associated TCR beta chains were confirmed in vitro to be specific for cytomegalovirus antigens. Roughly uniform sequencing depth across donors was assumed in presence/absence analyses, although this assumption may not hold. A later analysis reported that several top co-occurrence clusters appeared linked to parvovirus B19, influenza, CMV and Epstein-Barr virus. This cohort had only TCR beta chains sequenced, and the lack of alpha or paired-chain data limited which features could be detected. Most CMV-associated TCR beta chains appeared to be HLA-restricted in a later analysis, and the HLA associations seemed to be driven largely by CMV exposure. The earlier analysis of 587 of the donors excluded some 15 rarely observed V segments, including chromosome 9 orphons, because counts were too low. The study gave a list of about 170 TCR beta chains associated with cytomegalovirus. A cluster of highly shared sequence variants was judged likely to be a technical artifact of the sequencing pipeline. A later genetic analysis reported fewer N-insertions in productive TCRs among donors in an Asian-associated ancestry cluster than the approximately 670-donor mean. Assigning TCR associations to individual alleles was difficult when HLA alleles, especially DR and DQ, strongly co-occurred. For the cohort, immune exposure information was limited to CMV serostatus. Because the 87-base-pair reads could not distinguish some IMGT-functional V segments, including TRBV6-2 and TRBV6-3, those segments were excluded. In a later analysis, about 17,000 TCR beta sequences were associated with specific HLA alleles at a false discovery rate of 0.05. A later analysis found that HLA-associated TCR beta chains were more clonally expanded and had lower generation probabilities than equally common non-associated chains. V-gene and J-gene trimming of TCR beta chains was associated with a missense DCLRE1C variant in a later genetic analysis, and the association was replicated in an independent cohort. Cytomegalovirus status was reported to be diagnosed by the classifier with high specificity and sensitivity in both the original and validation cohorts. Most TCR sequences were seen in very few donors, while some public TCRs were found in many individuals. Broadly in line with IMGT annotations, most TCR beta V segments showed up in productive rearrangements about 87% or about 30% of the time in an earlier analysis of several hundred of the donors. A later analysis found that TCR association rates varied across HLA loci, with DRB1 alleles showing the most associated TCRs and HLA-C alleles the fewest. HLA typing was unavailable for some donors at each locus, so association tests used only the typed subset. Correlated functional status among segregating V segments might be attributable to linkage disequilibrium, but an unknown experimental factor could not be ruled out. According to the authors, the approach could potentially be generalized to other disease states and immunological phenotypes. A further reported finding was that TCR beta sequences accurately predicted the HLA-A and HLA-B alleles for most subjects in the first cohort.

Sequenced input: PBMCs. The chain uses TRBV18 and TRBJ2-5, and TRBD2 aligns with 13 junction nucleotides. The clonotype was recovered from a female donor in good health and CMV-seronegative. The bases are TGTGCCAGCTCACCATCATCCCCGGGACTAGCGGGGCCCGGGGCCCAGTACTTC. This translates into CASSPSSPGLAGPGAQYF.